This T cell receptor (beta chain) appears in the sequencing data of a study of cytomegalovirus exposure and HLA in healthy donors. The PCR had 60 Vbeta and 13 Jbeta primers. Measured with immunoSEQ multiplex PCR; TCRdb has only the in-frame clones, and not every one. The sample totals about 25,000 clones. The CDR3 runs to 15 residues. The germline gives CDR1 SGHDT, CDR2 YYEEEE. Germline trimming cut 3 bases from V and 2 bases from J; bases unmatched to any gene: 5. Sequenced sample: PBMCs. The chain links TRBV5-6 to TRBJ2-1; 7 nucleotides align to TRBD1. The clonotype comes from a male donor in good health and CMV-seropositive. The CDR3, as DNA: TGTGCCAGCAGCTCACCGGGACAGACCTACAATGAGCAGTTCTTC. Amino acid sequence: CASSSPGQTYNEQFF. Supplemented by reference TRBV5-6 and TRBJ2-1, the full variable domain reads DAGVTQSPTHLIKTRGQQVTLRCSPKSGHDTVSWYQQALGQGPQFIFQYYEEEERQRGNFPDRFSGHQFPNYSSELNVNALLLGDSALYLCASSSPGQTYNEQFFGPGTRLTVL.